This is a list of T cell receptor beta chains from one sample in a study of sequential checkpoint blockade in melanoma. Sequenced by immunoSEQ multiplex PCR; TCRdb stores in-frame clones only, minus some. The sample includes over 25,000 clones, roughly 84% of them seen just once. The starting material was CD8+ T cells sorted from blood (inferred from file names), obtained from a patient given nivolumab and ipilimumab in sequence. The receptors here all came from a human donor with melanoma. The CDR3 runs from the conserved cysteine through the conserved F or W. The D gene is left open where the match is weak. Part of the rows lack a size; the others show once, few, many or a class for expanded clones.

CDR3aa: CASSRRQGPNQPQHF; CDR3nt: TGTGCCAGCAGCAGGCGACAGGGACCTAATCAGCCCCAGCATTTT; abundance: .; len: 15; j_gene: TRBJ1-5; d_gene: TRBD1; v_gene: TRBV11-2
CDR3aa: CASSLGKISYEQYF; CDR3nt: TGCGCCAGCAGCTTGGGTAAAATCTCCTACGAGCAGTACTTC; abundance: .; len: 14; j_gene: TRBJ2-7; d_gene: .; v_gene: TRBV5-1
CDR3aa: CGSQWIQGPIYGYTF; CDR3nt: TGTGGATCTCAATGGATACAGGGGCCAATCTATGGCTACACCTTC; abundance: .; len: 15; j_gene: TRBJ1-2; d_gene: TRBD1; v_gene: TRBV30
CDR3aa: CASSGIPGLADLDTGELFF; CDR3nt: TGTGCCAGCAGCGGTATCCCGGGACTAGCGGATCTGGACACCGGGGAGCTGTTTTTT; abundance: .; len: 19; j_gene: TRBJ2-2; d_gene: TRBD2; v_gene: TRBV7-9
CDR3aa: CAAQRELADLYEQYF; CDR3nt: TGTGCCGCACAGAGGGAACTAGCGGATCTCTACGAGCAGTACTTC; abundance: medium-sized; len: 15; j_gene: TRBJ2-7; d_gene: TRBD2; v_gene: TRBV2
CDR3aa: CASRIQGFTYEQYF; CDR3nt: TGTGCCAGCAGGATACAGGGGTTTACCTACGAGCAGTACTTC; abundance: .; len: 14; j_gene: TRBJ2-7; d_gene: TRBD1; v_gene: TRBV2
CDR3aa: CASSYLASGSSYEQYF; CDR3nt: TGTGCCAGCAGTTACTTGGCTAGCGGTAGCTCCTACGAGCAGTACTTC; abundance: few; len: 16; j_gene: TRBJ2-7; d_gene: TRBD2; v_gene: TRBV6-6
CDR3aa: CASSQDWGEGLSSGNTIYF; CDR3nt: TGCGCCAGCAGCCAAGATTGGGGGGAGGGGCTAAGCTCTGGAAACACCATATATTTT; abundance: .; len: 19; j_gene: TRBJ1-3; d_gene: .; v_gene: TRBV4-3
CDR3aa: CASSPTSGTWETQYF; CDR3nt: TGTGCCAGCAGCCCCACTAGCGGGACTTGGGAGACCCAGTACTTC; abundance: .; len: 15; j_gene: TRBJ2-5; d_gene: TRBD2; v_gene: TRBV7-9
CDR3aa: CASSLRDRGGEQYF; CDR3nt: TGTGCCAGCAGTTTACGGGACAGGGGCGGCGAGCAGTACTTC; abundance: .; len: 14; j_gene: TRBJ2-7; d_gene: TRBD1; v_gene: TRBV28
CDR3aa: CARLAGGLISYEQYF; CDR3nt: TGCGCCAGGCTGGCGGGGGGCCTCATTTCCTACGAGCAGTACTTC; abundance: .; len: 15; j_gene: TRBJ2-7; d_gene: TRBD2; v_gene: TRBV5-1
CDR3aa: CASSVLAGSDEQFF; CDR3nt: TGTGCCAGCAGCGTACTAGCGGGGAGCGATGAGCAGTTCTTC; abundance: .; len: 14; j_gene: TRBJ2-1; d_gene: TRBD2; v_gene: TRBV13
CDR3aa: CAWSRPEKLFF; CDR3nt: TGTGCCTGGAGTCGTCCGGAAAAACTGTTTTTT; abundance: .; len: 11; j_gene: TRBJ1-4; d_gene: .; v_gene: TRBV30
CDR3aa: CASSLGGGYPQTQYF; CDR3nt: TGTGCCAGCAGTCTCGGCGGGGGGTACCCCCAAACCCAGTACTTC; abundance: .; len: 15; j_gene: TRBJ2-5; d_gene: TRBD2; v_gene: TRBV28
CDR3aa: CASSLSGQANTEAFF; CDR3nt: TGTGCCAGCAGCCTATCGGGACAGGCGAACACTGAAGCTTTCTTT; abundance: .; len: 15; j_gene: TRBJ1-1; d_gene: TRBD1; v_gene: TRBV7-8
CDR3aa: CASSQDLGQGALATEAFF; CDR3nt: TGCGCCAGCAGCCAAGATCTGGGGCAGGGGGCCTTGGCCACTGAAGCTTTCTTT; abundance: medium-sized; len: 18; j_gene: TRBJ1-1; d_gene: TRBD1; v_gene: TRBV4-1
CDR3aa: CASSLVGEVNEQFF; CDR3nt: TGTGCCAGCAGCTTAGTGGGAGAAGTCAATGAGCAGTTCTTC; abundance: once; len: 14; j_gene: TRBJ2-1; d_gene: .; v_gene: TRBV7-3
CDR3aa: CASSGAGTKNGYTF; CDR3nt: TGTGCCAGCAGCGGGGCCGGGACAAAGAATGGCTACACCTTC; abundance: .; len: 14; j_gene: TRBJ1-2; d_gene: .; v_gene: TRBV9
CDR3aa: CASSYGVNTEAFF; CDR3nt: TGTGCCAGCTCATACGGAGTGAACACTGAAGCTTTCTTT; abundance: .; len: 13; j_gene: TRBJ1-1; d_gene: .; v_gene: TRBV9